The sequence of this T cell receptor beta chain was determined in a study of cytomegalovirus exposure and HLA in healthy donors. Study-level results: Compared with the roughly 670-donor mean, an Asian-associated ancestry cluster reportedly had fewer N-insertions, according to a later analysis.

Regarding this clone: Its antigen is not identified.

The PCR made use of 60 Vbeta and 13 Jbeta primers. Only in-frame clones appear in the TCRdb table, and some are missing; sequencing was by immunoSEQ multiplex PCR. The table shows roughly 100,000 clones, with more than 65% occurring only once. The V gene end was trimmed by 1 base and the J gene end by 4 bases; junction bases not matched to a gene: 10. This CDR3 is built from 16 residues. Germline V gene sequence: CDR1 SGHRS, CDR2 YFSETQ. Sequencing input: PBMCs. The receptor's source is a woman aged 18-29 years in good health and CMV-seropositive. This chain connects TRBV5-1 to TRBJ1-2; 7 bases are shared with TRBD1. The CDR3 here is CASSLTFPGQIYGYTF. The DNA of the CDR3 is TGCGCCAGCAGCTTGACTTTCCCGGGACAGATCTATGGCTACACCTTC.